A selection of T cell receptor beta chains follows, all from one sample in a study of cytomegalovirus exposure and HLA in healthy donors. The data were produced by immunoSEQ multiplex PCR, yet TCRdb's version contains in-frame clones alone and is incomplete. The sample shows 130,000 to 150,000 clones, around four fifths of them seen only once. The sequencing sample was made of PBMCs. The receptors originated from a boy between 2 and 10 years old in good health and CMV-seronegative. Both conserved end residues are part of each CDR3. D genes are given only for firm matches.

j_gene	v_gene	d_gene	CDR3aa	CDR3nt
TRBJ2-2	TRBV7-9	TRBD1	CASSLTGTGNTGELFF	TGTGCCAGCAGCTTAACCGGGACAGGCAACACCGGGGAGCTGTTTTTT
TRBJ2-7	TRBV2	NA	CASTEGSLSYEQYF	TGTGCCAGCACGGAGGGGTCCCTTTCCTACGAGCAGTACTTC
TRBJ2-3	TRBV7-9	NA	CSSILRDTQYF	TGTTCCAGCATCCTCCGGGATACGCAGTATTTT
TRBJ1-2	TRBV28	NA	CASSPSYTDGYTF	TGTGCCAGCAGTCCTTCATATACAGATGGCTACACCTTC
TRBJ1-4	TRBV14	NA	CASSQVQTNEKLFF	TGTGCCAGCAGCCAAGTCCAGACTAATGAAAAACTGTTTTTT
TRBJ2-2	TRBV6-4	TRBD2	CASSVHPSGGGNTGELFF	TGTGCCAGCAGTGTTCATCCAAGCGGGGGCGGGAACACCGGGGAGCTGTTTTTT
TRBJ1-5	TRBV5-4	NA	CASSSGGFNQPQHF	TGTGCCAGCAGCTCTGGGGGGTTCAATCAGCCCCAGCATTTT
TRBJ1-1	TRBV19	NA	CTSFLTAKSTEAFF	TGTACCAGCTTCCTGACAGCAAAAAGCACTGAAGCTTTCTTT
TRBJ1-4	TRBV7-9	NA	CASSVVQEANEKLFF	TGTGCCAGCAGCGTCGTTCAGGAGGCTAATGAAAAACTGTTTTTT
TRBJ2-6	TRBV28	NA	CASTSWGVPGANVLTF	TGTGCCAGCACATCATGGGGGGTACCCGGGGCCAACGTCCTGACTTTC